This T cell receptor (beta chain) was captured in a study of cytomegalovirus exposure and HLA in healthy donors. The primer mix had 60 Vbeta and 13 Jbeta primers. Some clones are missing from TCRdb's copy, which holds only in-frame ones; the method was immunoSEQ multiplex PCR. The table lists nearly 110,000 clones, around 85% of them singletons. Per germline, CDR1 MRHNA and CDR2 SNTAGT. The CDR3 has 15 residues. V was clipped by 2 bases and J by 2 bases; unmatched bases: 2. V and J are TRBV6-4 and TRBJ2-1; 8 bases line up with TRBD2. The sequenced sample consisted of PBMCs. This sequence originates from a man younger than 40 in good health and CMV-seronegative. The CDR3 loop reads CASSDGGRTYNEQFF. The CDR3, as DNA: TGTGCCAGCAGTGACGGCGGGAGGACCTACAATGAGCAGTTCTTC.